Sequencing of this T cell receptor beta chain was carried out in a study of T cells in Graves' hyperthyroidism and ophthalmopathy. This clonotype was recorded at least ten times. Antigen: not known. The CDR3 totals 14 residues. Germline CDR1 SGHDN, CDR2 FVKESK. Trimming stripped 3 bases from V and 2 bases from J, with 8 bases between. The investigators amplified TCR beta CDR3 regions from RNA transcripts. When the TCR CDR3 underwent first-round RT-PCR, the HTBI primer set was used. TCRdb redid the calling of the multiplex PCR reads with MiXCR, one entry per CDR3 protein. The sample has some 510,000 distinct CDR3 sequences, under 60% seen once; the top ten hold approximately 8.2%. Study findings and constraints: Most thyroid clonotypes expanded above 0.001 were also detected in blood.

This chain joins TRBV14 and TRBJ1-5; D call uncertain. Material: peripheral blood or thyroid tissue (not recorded which). This receptor was obtained from a woman under 30 with Graves' hyperthyroidism. The CDR3 DNA sequence: TGTGCCAGCAGCCAGGGAATGGGCAATCAGCCCCAGCATTTT. Translation: CASSQGMGNQPQHF. Full variable domain (rest looked up from reference TRBV14 and TRBJ1-5): EAGVTQFPSHSVIEKGQTVTLRCDPISGHDNLYWYRRVMGKEIKFLLHFVKESKQDESGMPNNRFLAERTGGTYSTLKVQPAELEDSGVYFCASSQGMGNQPQHFGDGTRLSIL.